Included here is one T cell receptor (beta chain) sequence, with context. The antigen is not known. The data originate from a study of shared clonotypes between healthy human individuals. Points from the study as a whole: Even with large depth, rarefaction showed that sorted-subset sequencing was incomplete. Deeper or shallower sequencing was expected to change how clonotypes are shared among donors.

Measured with immunoSEQ multiplex PCR; TCRdb has only the in-frame clones, and not every one. Counted here are under 1,100,000 clones, about four fifths occurring once; the ten biggest clones make up 0.55% to 0.7%. V shed 3 bases and J shed 4 bases, with 6 bases lying between them. The CDR3 is 11 residues long. Per germline, CDR1 DFQATT and CDR2 SNEGSKA (reference sequence). The sample was memory CD4+ T cells from PBMCs. Subset indicated: CD45RA-negative fraction. The chain recombines TRBV20-1 with TRBJ1-2; D gene uncertain. The receptor was isolated from a man younger than 30 in good health. Some clones in this sample may be carry-over from other donors' samples. The CDR3 spells CSASWGYGYTF. The CDR3 DNA reads as TGCAGTGCTAGTTGGGGCTATGGCTACACCTTC.